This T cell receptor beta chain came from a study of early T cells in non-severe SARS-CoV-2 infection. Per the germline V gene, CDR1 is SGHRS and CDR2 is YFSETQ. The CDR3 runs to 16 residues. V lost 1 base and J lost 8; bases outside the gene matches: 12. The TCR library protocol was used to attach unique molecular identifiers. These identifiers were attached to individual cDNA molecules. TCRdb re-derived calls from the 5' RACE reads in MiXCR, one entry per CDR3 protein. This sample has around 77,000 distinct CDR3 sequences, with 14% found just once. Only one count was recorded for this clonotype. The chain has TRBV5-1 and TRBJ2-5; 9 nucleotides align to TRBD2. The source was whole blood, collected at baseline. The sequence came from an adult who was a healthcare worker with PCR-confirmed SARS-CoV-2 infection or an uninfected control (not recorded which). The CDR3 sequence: CASSLRLAGRPDTQYF. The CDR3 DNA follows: TGCGCCAGCAGCTTGCGTCTAGCGGGACGGCCAGATACCCAGTACTTC.